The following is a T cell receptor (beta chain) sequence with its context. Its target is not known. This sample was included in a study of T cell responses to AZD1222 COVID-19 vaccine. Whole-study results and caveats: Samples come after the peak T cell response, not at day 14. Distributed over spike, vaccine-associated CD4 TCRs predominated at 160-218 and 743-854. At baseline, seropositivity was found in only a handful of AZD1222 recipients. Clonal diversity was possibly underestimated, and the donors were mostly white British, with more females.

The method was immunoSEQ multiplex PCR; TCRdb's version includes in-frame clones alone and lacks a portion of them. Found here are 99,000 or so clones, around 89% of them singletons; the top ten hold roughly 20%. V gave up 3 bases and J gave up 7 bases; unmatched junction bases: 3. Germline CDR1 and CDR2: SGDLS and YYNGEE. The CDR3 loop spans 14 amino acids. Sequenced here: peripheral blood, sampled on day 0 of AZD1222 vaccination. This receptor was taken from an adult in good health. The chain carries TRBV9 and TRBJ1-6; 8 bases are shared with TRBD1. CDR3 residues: CASSGTGNNSPLHF. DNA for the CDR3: TGTGCCAGCAGCGGGACAGGGAACAATTCACCCCTCCACTTT.